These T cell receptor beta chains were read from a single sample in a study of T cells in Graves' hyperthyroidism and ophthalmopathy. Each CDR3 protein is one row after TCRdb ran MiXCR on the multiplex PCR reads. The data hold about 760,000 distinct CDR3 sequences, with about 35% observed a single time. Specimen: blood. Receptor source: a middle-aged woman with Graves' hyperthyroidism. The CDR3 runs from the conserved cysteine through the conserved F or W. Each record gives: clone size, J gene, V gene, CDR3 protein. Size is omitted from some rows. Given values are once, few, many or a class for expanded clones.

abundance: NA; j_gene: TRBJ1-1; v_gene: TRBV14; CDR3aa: CASSQAGRGTEAFF
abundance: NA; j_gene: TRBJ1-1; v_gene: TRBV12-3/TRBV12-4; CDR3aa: CASSQWTAFTEAFF
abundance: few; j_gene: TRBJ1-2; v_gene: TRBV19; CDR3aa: CASSTLGTVVGYTF
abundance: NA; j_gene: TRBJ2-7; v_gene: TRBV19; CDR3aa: CASSREAGNTYEEYF
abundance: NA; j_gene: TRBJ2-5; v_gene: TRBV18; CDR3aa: CASSTNRGQETQYF
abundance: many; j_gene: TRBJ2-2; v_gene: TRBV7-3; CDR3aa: CASSLSENTGELFF
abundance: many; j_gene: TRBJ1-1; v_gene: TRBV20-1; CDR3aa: CSARDWRANTEAFF
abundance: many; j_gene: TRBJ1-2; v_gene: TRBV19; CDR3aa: CASSLPEGQLNYGYTF
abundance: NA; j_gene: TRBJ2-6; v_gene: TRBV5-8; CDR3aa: CASNPLKPGQGITGANVLTF
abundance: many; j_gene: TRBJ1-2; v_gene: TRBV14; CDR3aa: CASSQGLAGNNYGYTF
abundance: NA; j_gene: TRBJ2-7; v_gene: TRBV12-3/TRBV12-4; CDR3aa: CASSRQGYPPYEQYF
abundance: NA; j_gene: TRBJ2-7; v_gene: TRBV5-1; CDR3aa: CASSELLAGEQYF
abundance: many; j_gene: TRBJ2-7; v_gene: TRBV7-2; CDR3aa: CASSLAFKAYEQYF
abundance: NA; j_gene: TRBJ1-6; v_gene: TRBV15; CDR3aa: CATSRPTEDNSPLHF
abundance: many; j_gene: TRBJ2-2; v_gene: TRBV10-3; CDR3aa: CAISQSGGALAGELFF
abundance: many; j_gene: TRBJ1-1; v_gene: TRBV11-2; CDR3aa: CASSFRAATEAFF
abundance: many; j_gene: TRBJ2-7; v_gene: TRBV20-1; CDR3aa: CSAPGLAGVGEQYF
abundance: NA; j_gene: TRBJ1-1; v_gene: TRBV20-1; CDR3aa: CSARARTGGRTEAFF
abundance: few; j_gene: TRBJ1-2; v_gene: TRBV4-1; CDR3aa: CASSQENRAGGYTF
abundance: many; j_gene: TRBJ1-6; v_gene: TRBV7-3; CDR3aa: CASSLTGDSNSPLHF
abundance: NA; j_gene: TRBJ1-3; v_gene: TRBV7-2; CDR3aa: CASSLVWGPGNTIYF
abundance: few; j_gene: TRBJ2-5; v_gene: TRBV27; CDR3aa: CASSAWDSQETQYF
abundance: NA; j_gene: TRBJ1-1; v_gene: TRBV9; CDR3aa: CASSGDRETTEAFF
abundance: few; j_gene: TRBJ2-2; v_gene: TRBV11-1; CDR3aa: CASSPFTGTGELFF
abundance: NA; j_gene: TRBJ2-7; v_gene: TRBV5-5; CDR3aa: CASSISGWASYEQYF
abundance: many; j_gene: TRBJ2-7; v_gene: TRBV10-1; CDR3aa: CASSPSTVLSYEQYF
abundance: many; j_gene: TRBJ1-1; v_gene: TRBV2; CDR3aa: CASSELRGANTEAFF
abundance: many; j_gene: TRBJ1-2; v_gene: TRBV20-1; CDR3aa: CSAPAPVWNYGYTF
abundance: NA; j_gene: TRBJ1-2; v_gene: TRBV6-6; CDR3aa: CASSYSPGSNYGYTF
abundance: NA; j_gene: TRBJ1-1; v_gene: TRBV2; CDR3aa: CASSVGTDPNTEAFF
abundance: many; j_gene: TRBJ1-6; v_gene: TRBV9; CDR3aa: CASSENAGTGISPLHF
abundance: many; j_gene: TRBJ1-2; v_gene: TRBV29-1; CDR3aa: CSVEDRRAIVYGYTF
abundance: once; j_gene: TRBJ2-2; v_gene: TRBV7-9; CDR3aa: CASSGAGAPSGELFF
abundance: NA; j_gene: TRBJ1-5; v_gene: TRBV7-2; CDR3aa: CASSLGTGTGNQPQHF
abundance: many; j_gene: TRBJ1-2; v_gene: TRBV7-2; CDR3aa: CASSPGDSSYGYTF
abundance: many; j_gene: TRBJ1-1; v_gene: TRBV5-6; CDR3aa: CASSLVEGKAFF
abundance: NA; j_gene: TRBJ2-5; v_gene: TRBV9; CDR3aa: CASSTGLARTQETQYF
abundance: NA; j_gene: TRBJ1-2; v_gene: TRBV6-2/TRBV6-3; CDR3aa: CASSESPNPYGYTF
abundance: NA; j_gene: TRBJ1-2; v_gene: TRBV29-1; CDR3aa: CSERTGFGVYTF
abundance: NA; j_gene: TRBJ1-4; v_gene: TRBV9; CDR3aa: CASSYLGGSNEKLFF
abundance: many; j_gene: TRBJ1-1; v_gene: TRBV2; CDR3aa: CASSVQTGTQARAFF
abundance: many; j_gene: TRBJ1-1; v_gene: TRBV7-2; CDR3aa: CASSLGQRNTEAFF
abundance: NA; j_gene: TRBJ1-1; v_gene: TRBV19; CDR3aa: CASSTQHGEWNPEAFF
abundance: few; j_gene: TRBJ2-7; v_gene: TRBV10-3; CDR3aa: CASSGGGSTEQYF
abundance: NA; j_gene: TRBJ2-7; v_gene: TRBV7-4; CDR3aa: CASSPRNPGLAGSYEQCF
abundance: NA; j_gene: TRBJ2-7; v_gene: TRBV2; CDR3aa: CASSSGGNSYEQYF
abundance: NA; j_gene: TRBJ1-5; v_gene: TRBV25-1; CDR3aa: CASSGVDYSQGQPQHF
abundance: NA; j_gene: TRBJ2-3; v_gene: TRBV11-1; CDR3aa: CASSPRTSEDTQYF
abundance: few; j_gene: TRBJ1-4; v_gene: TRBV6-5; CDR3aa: CASSYSWGATNEKLFF
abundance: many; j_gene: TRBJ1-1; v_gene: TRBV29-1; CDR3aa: CSVGQQNTEAFF
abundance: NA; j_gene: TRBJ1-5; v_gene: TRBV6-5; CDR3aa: CASSYAGSHQPQHF